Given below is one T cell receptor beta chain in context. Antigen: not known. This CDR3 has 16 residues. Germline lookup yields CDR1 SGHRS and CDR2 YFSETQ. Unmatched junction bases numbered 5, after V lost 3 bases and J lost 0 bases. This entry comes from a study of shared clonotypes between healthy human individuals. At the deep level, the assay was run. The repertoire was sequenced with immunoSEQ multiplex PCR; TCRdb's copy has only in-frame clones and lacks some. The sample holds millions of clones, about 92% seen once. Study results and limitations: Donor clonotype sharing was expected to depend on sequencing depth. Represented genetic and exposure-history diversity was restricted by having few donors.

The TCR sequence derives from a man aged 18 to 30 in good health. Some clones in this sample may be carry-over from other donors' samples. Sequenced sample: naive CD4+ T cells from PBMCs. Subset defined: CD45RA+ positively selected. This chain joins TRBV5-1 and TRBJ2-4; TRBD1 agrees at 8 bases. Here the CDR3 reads CASSSTGVLAKNIQYF. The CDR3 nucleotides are TGCGCCAGCAGCTCGACAGGGGTGTTAGCCAAAAACATTCAGTACTTC. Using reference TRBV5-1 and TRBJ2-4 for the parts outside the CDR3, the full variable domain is KAGVTQTPRYLIKTRGQQVTLSCSPISGHRSVSWYQQTPGQGLQFLFEYFSETQRNKGNFPGRFSGRQFSNSRSEMNVSTLELGDSALYLCASSSTGVLAKNIQYFGAGTRLSVL.